A selection of T cell receptor beta chains follows, all from one sample in a study of Graves' ophthalmopathy and Graves' hyperthyroidism. TCRdb re-called the multiplex PCR reads through MiXCR, storing one row per CDR3 protein. Seen here are 560,000 or so distinct CDR3 sequences, about two fifths observed once, and the top ten hold 3.5% to 5%. The sample comprised peripheral blood or thyroid tissue (not recorded which). The source is an adult man with Graves' hyperthyroidism. Each CDR3 is given with its conserved first and last residue. Fields, in order: J gene, clone size, V gene, D gene, CDR3 protein, CDR3 DNA. D genes are given only for firm matches. Expanded clones are given a class, and other clones once, few, many or no size at all.

J gene: TRBJ2-2; clone size: many; V gene: TRBV7-2; D gene: -; CDR3 protein: CASSIANTGELFF; CDR3 DNA: TGTGCCAGCAGCATCGCGAACACCGGGGAGCTGTTTTTT
J gene: TRBJ1-4; clone size: many; V gene: TRBV4-1; D gene: -; CDR3 protein: CASSQDGTAFNEKLFF; CDR3 DNA: TGCGCCAGCAGCCAAGATGGGACGGCGTTTAATGAAAAACTGTTTTTT
J gene: TRBJ2-6; clone size: few; V gene: TRBV20-1; D gene: -; CDR3 protein: CSAGRDGANVLTF; CDR3 DNA: TGCAGTGCTGGCAGGGATGGGGCCAACGTCCTGACTTTC
J gene: TRBJ2-1; clone size: -; V gene: TRBV20-1; D gene: TRBD1; CDR3 protein: CSAWGTGVNEQFF; CDR3 DNA: TGCAGTGCCTGGGGGACAGGGGTCAATGAGCAGTTCTTC
J gene: TRBJ2-5; clone size: many; V gene: TRBV24-1; D gene: TRBD2; CDR3 protein: CATSDGTRRLETQYF; CDR3 DNA: TGTGCCACCAGTGACGGGACTAGACGGCTAGAGACCCAGTACTTC
J gene: TRBJ2-7; clone size: many; V gene: TRBV6-1; D gene: -; CDR3 protein: CASSELGLEQYF; CDR3 DNA: TGTGCCAGCAGTGAACTAGGTTTAGAGCAGTACTTC
J gene: TRBJ2-5; clone size: -; V gene: TRBV2; D gene: -; CDR3 protein: CASSVGETQRF; CDR3 DNA: TGTGCCAGCAGTGTTGGGGAGACCCAGCGCTTC
J gene: TRBJ1-6; clone size: many; V gene: TRBV6-1; D gene: TRBD1; CDR3 protein: CASSEPGQGVPPLHF; CDR3 DNA: TGTGCCAGCAGTGAACCCGGACAGGGCGTCCCACCCCTCCACTTT
J gene: TRBJ1-6; clone size: once; V gene: TRBV29-1; D gene: -; CDR3 protein: CSASGLPYNSPLHF; CDR3 DNA: TGCAGTGCTAGTGGACTCCCCTATAATTCACCCCTCCACTTT
J gene: TRBJ1-4; clone size: many; V gene: TRBV6-5; D gene: TRBD1; CDR3 protein: CASSYTGQAGEKLFF; CDR3 DNA: TGTGCCAGCAGTTACACGGGACAGGCAGGGGAAAAACTGTTTTTT
J gene: TRBJ1-1; clone size: many; V gene: TRBV12-3/TRBV12-4; D gene: -; CDR3 protein: CASSGLESKAFF; CDR3 DNA: TGTGCCAGCAGCGGCTTAGAGAGCAAAGCTTTCTTT
J gene: TRBJ1-2; clone size: many; V gene: TRBV20-1; D gene: TRBD1; CDR3 protein: CSARDRTSGTGIGYGYTF; CDR3 DNA: TGCAGTGCTAGAGATCGGACTTCCGGGACAGGTATTGGGTATGGCTACACCTTC
J gene: TRBJ2-7; clone size: -; V gene: TRBV10-3; D gene: TRBD1; CDR3 protein: CAISDGTGTYEQYF; CDR3 DNA: TGTGCCATCAGTGATGGGACAGGGACCTACGAGCAGTACTTC
J gene: TRBJ2-7; clone size: -; V gene: TRBV19; D gene: -; CDR3 protein: CASSGPRTYSYEQYF; CDR3 DNA: TGTGCCAGTAGCGGGCCCCGGACGTACTCCTACGAGCAGTACTTC
J gene: TRBJ1-1; clone size: many; V gene: TRBV14; D gene: -; CDR3 protein: CASSQDLIGEGPEAFF; CDR3 DNA: TGTGCCAGCAGCCAAGATCTAATCGGGGAAGGTCCTGAAGCTTTCTTT
J gene: TRBJ2-5; clone size: many; V gene: TRBV29-1; D gene: -; CDR3 protein: CSSVSGRETQYF; CDR3 DNA: TGCAGTTCCGTGTCCGGGCGGGAGACCCAGTACTTC
J gene: TRBJ1-6; clone size: many; V gene: TRBV10-3; D gene: -; CDR3 protein: CAISASNNSPLHF; CDR3 DNA: TGTGCCATCAGTGCTTCGAATAATTCACCCCTCCACTTT
J gene: TRBJ2-7; clone size: -; V gene: TRBV11-2; D gene: TRBD1; CDR3 protein: CASSSGGQGSYEQYF; CDR3 DNA: TGTGCCAGCAGCTCCGGGGGACAGGGATCCTACGAGCAGTACTTC
J gene: TRBJ1-1; clone size: many; V gene: TRBV7-2; D gene: -; CDR3 protein: CASSVTGISTEAFF; CDR3 DNA: TGTGCCAGCAGCGTGACAGGAATTTCGACTGAAGCTTTCTTT
J gene: TRBJ1-1; clone size: -; V gene: TRBV2; D gene: TRBD1; CDR3 protein: CASSETGGWKDEAFF; CDR3 DNA: TGTGCCAGCAGTGAAACAGGGGGCTGGAAGGATGAAGCTTTCTTT
J gene: TRBJ1-1; clone size: -; V gene: TRBV2; D gene: -; CDR3 protein: CASSVTKGGGTEAFF; CDR3 DNA: TGTGCCAGCAGCGTCACGAAAGGGGGAGGCACTGAAGCTTTCTTT
J gene: TRBJ1-6; clone size: many; V gene: TRBV5-1; D gene: -; CDR3 protein: CASSLTGKGNSPLHF; CDR3 DNA: TGCGCCAGCAGCTTGACAGGGAAGGGTAATTCACCCCTCCACTTT
J gene: TRBJ2-7; clone size: -; V gene: TRBV25-1; D gene: -; CDR3 protein: CASQDRTYEQYF; CDR3 DNA: TGTGCCAGCCAAGACAGGACCTACGAGCAGTACTTC